This T cell receptor beta chain comes out of a study of tissue T cells after allogeneic stem cell transplantation. Germline CDR1 and CDR2: LNHNV and YYDKDF (reference sequence). V was pared by 0 bases and J by 3 bases, with 8 bases between. This CDR3 has 14 amino acids. Some clones are missing from TCRdb's copy, which holds only in-frame ones; the method was immunoSEQ multiplex PCR. The table has about 26,000 clones, 91% seen once; the top ten hold 2% to 2.5%. The source was blood, collected before transplantation. This chain uses TRBV15 with TRBJ2-5; D is ambiguous. This sequence originates from a male donor aged 60 or over who later had graft-versus-host disease after an allogeneic stem cell transplant. CDR3 DNA: TGTGCCACCAGCAGAGATATAGGGAAAGAGACCCAGTACTTC. Protein product: CATSRDIGKETQYF. Based on the CDR3 plus reference TRBV15 and TRBJ2-5, the full variable domain is DAMVIQNPRYQVTQFGKPVTLSCSQTLNHNVMYWYQQKSSQAPKLLFHYYDKDFNNEADTPDNFQSRRPNTSFCFLDIRSPGLGDTAMYLCATSRDIGKETQYFGPGTRLLVL.